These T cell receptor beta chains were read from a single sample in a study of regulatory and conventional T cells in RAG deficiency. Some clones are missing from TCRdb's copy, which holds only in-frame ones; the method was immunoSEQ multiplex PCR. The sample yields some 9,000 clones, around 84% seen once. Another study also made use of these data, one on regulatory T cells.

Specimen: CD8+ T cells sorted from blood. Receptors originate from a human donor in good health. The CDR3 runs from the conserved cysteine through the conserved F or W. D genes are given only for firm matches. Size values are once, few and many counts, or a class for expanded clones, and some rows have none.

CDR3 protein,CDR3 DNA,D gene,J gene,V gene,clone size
CASSSGSIQETQYF,TGTGCCAGCAGCTCCGGGTCCATACAAGAGACCCAGTACTTC,NA,TRBJ2-5,TRBV5-6,NA
CASSEGAGRTEAFF,TGTGCCAGCAGCGAAGGAGCAGGGCGCACTGAAGCTTTCTTT,NA,TRBJ1-1,TRBV2,NA
CASSPGGFAGGYTF,TGTGCCAGCAGCCCAGGGGGTTTCGCTGGTGGCTACACCTTC,TRBD1,TRBJ1-2,TRBV7-9,NA
CASSSGQGDPYGYTF,TGTGCCAGCAGTTCGGGACAGGGAGACCCCTATGGCTACACCTTC,TRBD1,TRBJ1-2,TRBV27,NA
CASSEAGARVNVLTF,TGTGCCAGCAGTGAAGCGGGGGCCCGGGTCAACGTCCTGACTTTC,NA,TRBJ2-6,TRBV2,once
CASSYGLAGAVEQFF,TGTGCCAGTAGTTATGGACTAGCGGGAGCTGTTGAGCAGTTCTTC,TRBD2,TRBJ2-1,TRBV19,NA
CASSEGTGGTEAFF,TGTGCCAGTAGTGAAGGGACAGGGGGTACTGAAGCTTTCTTT,TRBD1,TRBJ1-1,TRBV19,once
CASSSPGGYEQYF,TGTGCCAGCAGTTCCCCAGGGGGCTACGAGCAGTACTTC,TRBD1,TRBJ2-7,TRBV6-5,medium-sized
CASSEDPGAPYEQYF,TGTGCCAGCAGTGAAGACCCAGGGGCCCCCTACGAGCAGTACTTC,NA,TRBJ2-7,TRBV6-1,NA
CASSSSGGGTYNEQFF,TGCGCCAGCAGCTCCTCAGGGGGGGGAACCTACAATGAGCAGTTCTTC,NA,TRBJ2-1,TRBV5-1,NA
CSVEGTSGRTYEQYF,TGCAGCGTTGAAGGGACTAGCGGGAGAACCTACGAGCAGTACTTC,TRBD2,TRBJ2-7,TRBV29-1,NA
CASSMTGGIYEQYF,TGTGCCAGTAGTATGACTGGAGGGATTTACGAGCAGTACTTC,NA,TRBJ2-7,TRBV19,NA
CASNLVTGTFNTEAFF,TGCGCCAGCAACCTAGTGACAGGGACGTTTAACACTGAAGCTTTCTTT,TRBD1,TRBJ1-1,TRBV5-1,once
CASSPGQGRHEQYF,TGTGCCAGCTCACCGGGACAGGGGCGCCACGAGCAGTACTTC,TRBD1,TRBJ2-7,TRBV18,NA
CASSFHRGRGEQFF,TGTGCCAGCAGTTTCCACAGGGGGCGCGGTGAGCAGTTCTTC,TRBD1,TRBJ2-1,TRBV6-5,NA
CASRPEGATNTEAFF,TGTGCCAGCAGACCGGAGGGGGCTACTAACACTGAAGCTTTCTTT,TRBD1,TRBJ1-1,TRBV7-8,NA
CAWSVATGGQPQHF,TGTGCCTGGAGTGTAGCGACAGGGGGTCAGCCCCAGCATTTT,TRBD1,TRBJ1-5,TRBV30,NA
CASSVPGTSGTRPSDEQFF,TGTGCCAGCAGCGTCCCCGGGACTAGCGGGACTAGACCCAGCGATGAGCAGTTCTTC,TRBD2,TRBJ2-1,TRBV5-4,once
CAISPGTSGGAGEQYF,TGTGCCATCAGTCCCGGGACTAGCGGGGGGGCCGGCGAGCAGTACTTC,TRBD2,TRBJ2-7,TRBV10-3,NA
CASSGSTPPTFQETQYF,TGTGCCAGCAGCGGATCCACACCGCCTACCTTTCAAGAGACCCAGTACTTC,NA,TRBJ2-5,TRBV7-9,NA
CASSLEYREGDEQFF,TGTGCCAGCAGCTTAGAATACAGGGAAGGGGATGAGCAGTTCTTC,NA,TRBJ2-1,TRBV7-2,few
CASSPRGGQRDYGYTF,TGTGCCAGCAGCCCCCGTGGGGGTCAGAGGGACTATGGCTACACCTTC,NA,TRBJ1-2,TRBV11-2,NA
CASSVGQGVFDEQYF,TGTGCCAGCAGCGTAGGGCAGGGGGTCTTCGACGAGCAGTACTTC,TRBD1,TRBJ2-7,TRBV9,large